The present TCR beta chain was sequenced within a study of cytomegalovirus exposure and HLA in healthy donors. Donors were ostensibly healthy at sampling, although undocumented immune exposures were probable. Notes on the study in general: Exclusion applied to some V segments, including TRBV6-2 and TRBV6-3, as they were indistinguishable. Versus the approximately 700-donor mean, an Asian-associated ancestry cluster reportedly showed fewer N-insertions in a later analysis.

Remarks on this clone: Antigen: not known.

PCR primers comprised 60 Vbeta and 13 Jbeta primers. Measured with immunoSEQ multiplex PCR; TCRdb has only the in-frame clones, and not every one. The sample has roughly 150,000 clones; approximately 71% are singletons. The CDR3 is made up of 14 amino acids. The V end lost 5 bases, the J end lost 2 bases, and 10 bases lay between the germline ends. Looked up from germline, CDR1 is LNHDA and CDR2 is SQIVND (reference sequence). The chain recombines TRBV19 with TRBJ1-5, with a tentative D call TRBD1 (5 bases). The specimen was PBMCs. The TCR was taken from a young man in good health and CMV-seropositive. CDR3 sequence: CASSPQGGNQPQHF. The CDR3 DNA is TGTGCCAGTAGTCCTCAGGGTGGCAATCAGCCCCAGCATTTT. Full variable domain (missing parts from reference TRBV19 and TRBJ1-5): DGGITQSPKYLFRKEGQNVTLSCEQNLNHDAMYWYRQDPGQGLRLIYYSQIVNDFQKGDIAEGYSVSREKKESFPLTVTSAQKNPTAFYLCASSPQGGNQPQHFGDGTRLSIL.